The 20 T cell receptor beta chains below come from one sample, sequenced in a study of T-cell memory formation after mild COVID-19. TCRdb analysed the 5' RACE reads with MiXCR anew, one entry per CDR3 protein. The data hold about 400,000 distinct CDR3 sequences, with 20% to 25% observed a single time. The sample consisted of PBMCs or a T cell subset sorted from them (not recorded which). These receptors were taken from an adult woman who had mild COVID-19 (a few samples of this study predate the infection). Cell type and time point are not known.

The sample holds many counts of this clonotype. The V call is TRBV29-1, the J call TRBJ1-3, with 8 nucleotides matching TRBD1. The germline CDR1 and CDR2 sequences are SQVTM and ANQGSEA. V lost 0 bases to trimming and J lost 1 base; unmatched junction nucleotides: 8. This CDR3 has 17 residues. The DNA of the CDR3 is TGCAGCGTTGAAGATGTTAACAGGGGGACTTCTGGAAACACCATATATTTT. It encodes CSVEDVNRGTSGNTIYF.

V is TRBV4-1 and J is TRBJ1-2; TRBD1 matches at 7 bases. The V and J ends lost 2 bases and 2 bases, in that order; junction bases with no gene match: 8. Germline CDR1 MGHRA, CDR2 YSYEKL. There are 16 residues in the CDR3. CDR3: CASSQTTGARNYGYTF. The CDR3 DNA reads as TGCGCCAGCAGCCAAACTACAGGGGCCCGGAACTATGGCTACACCTTC.

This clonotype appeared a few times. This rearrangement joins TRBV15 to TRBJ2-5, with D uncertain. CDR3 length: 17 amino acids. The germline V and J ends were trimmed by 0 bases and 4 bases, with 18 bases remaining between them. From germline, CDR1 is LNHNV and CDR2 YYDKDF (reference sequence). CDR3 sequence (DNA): TGTGCCACCAGCAGAGATCATGGCTACCCGAAGGTAGAGACCCAGTACTTC. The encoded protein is CATSRDHGYPKVETQYF.

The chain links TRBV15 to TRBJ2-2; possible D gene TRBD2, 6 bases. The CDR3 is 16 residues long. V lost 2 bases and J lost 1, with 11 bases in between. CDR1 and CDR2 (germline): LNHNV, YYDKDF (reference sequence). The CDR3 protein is CATSRPTGGNTGELFF. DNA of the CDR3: TGTGCCACCAGCAGACCCACCGGGGGGAACACCGGGGAGCTGTTTTTT.

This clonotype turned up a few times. Here the CDR3 DNA reads TGTGCCAGCAGTGCCCACAGTTGGGGAGATACGCAGTATTTT. This encodes CASSAHSWGDTQYF. This chain joins TRBV2 and TRBJ2-3; no clear D gene. Trimming stripped 4 bases from V and 5 bases from J, with 13 bases between. Germline-derived CDR1 and CDR2 are SNHLY and FYNNEI. The CDR3 covers 14 residues.

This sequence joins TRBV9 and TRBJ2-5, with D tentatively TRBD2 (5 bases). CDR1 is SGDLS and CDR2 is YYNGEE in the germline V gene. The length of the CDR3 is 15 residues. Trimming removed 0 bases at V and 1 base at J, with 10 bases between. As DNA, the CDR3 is TGTGCCAGCAGCGTAGGAGGGCTACCCCAAGAGACCCAGTACTTC. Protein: CASSVGGLPQETQYF. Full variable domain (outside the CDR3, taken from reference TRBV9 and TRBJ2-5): DSGVTQTPKHLITATGQRVTLRCSPRSGDLSVYWYQQSLDQGLQFLIQYYNGEERAKGNILERFSAQQFPDLHSELNLSSLELGDSALYFCASSVGGLPQETQYFGPGTRLLVL.

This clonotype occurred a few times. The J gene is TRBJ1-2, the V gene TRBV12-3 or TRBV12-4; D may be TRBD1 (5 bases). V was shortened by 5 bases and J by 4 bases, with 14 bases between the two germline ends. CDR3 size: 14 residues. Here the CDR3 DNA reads TGTGCCAGCAGTCCCCCCGACAGTGGCTATGGCTACACCTTC. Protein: CASSPPDSGYGYTF.

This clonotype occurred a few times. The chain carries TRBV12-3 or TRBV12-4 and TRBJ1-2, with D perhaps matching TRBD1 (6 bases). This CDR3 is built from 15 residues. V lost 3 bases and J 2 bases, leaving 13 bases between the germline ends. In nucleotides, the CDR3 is TGTGCCAGCAGTTTGGGTCCCGGGGGCAACTATGGCTACACCTTC. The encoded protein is CASSLGPGGNYGYTF.

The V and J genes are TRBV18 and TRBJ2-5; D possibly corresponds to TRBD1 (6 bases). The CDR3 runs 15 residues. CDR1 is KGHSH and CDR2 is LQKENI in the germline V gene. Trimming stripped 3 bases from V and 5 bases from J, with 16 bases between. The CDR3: CASSPPVPQGETQYF. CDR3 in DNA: TGTGCCAGCTCACCCCCGGTCCCCCAGGGGGAGACCCAGTACTTC.

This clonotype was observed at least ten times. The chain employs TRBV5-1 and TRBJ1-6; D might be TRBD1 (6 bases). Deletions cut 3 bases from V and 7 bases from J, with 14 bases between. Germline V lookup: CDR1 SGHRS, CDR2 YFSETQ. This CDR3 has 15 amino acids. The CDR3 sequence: CASSYRTVDNSPLHF. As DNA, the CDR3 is TGCGCCAGCAGCTACCGGACAGTCGACAATTCACCCCTCCACTTT.

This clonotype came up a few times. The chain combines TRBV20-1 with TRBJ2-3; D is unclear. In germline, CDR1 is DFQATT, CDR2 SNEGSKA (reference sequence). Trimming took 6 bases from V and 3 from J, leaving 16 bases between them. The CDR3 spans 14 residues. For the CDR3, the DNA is TGCAGTGCCTTACAACGGGCATCGACAGATACGCAGTATTTT. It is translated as CSALQRASTDTQYF.

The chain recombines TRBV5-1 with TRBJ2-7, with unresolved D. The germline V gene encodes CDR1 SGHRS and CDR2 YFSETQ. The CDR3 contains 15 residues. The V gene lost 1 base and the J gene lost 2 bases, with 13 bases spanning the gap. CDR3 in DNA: TGCGCCAGCAGCTTGAGTGCCGGCAGCACCTACGAGCAGTACTTC. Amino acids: CASSLSAGSTYEQYF.

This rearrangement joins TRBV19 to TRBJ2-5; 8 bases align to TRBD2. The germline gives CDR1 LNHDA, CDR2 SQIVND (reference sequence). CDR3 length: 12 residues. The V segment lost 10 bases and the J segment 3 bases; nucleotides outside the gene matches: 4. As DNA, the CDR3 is TGTGCCACCACGGGAGGGGAAGAGACCCAGTACTTC. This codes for CATTGGEETQYF.

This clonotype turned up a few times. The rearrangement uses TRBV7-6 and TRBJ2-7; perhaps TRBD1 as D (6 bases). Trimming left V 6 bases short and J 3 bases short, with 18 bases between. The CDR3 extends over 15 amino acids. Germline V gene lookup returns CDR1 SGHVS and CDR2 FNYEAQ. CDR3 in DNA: TGTGCCAGCAGTTACGGGACATCGGCTCTCTACGAGCAGTACTTC. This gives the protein CASSYGTSALYEQYF.

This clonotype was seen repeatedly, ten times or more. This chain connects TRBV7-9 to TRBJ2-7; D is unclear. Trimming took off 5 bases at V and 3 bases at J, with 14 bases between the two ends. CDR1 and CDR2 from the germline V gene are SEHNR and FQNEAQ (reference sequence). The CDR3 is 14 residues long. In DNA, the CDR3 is TGTGCCAGCAGCCCCCGCGCCGCTGACTACGAGCAGTACTTC. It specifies CASSPRAADYEQYF. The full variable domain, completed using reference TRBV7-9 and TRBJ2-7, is DTGVSQNPRHKITKRGQNVTFRCDPISEHNRLYWYRQTLGQGPEFLTYFQNEAQLEKSRLLSDRFSAERPKGSFSTLEIQRTEQGDSAMYLCASSPRAADYEQYFGPGTRLTVT.

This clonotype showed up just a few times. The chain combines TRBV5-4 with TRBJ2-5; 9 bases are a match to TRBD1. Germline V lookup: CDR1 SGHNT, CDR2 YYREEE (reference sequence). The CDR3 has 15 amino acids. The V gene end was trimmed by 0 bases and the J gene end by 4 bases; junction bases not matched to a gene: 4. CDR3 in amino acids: CASSLGTGEGETQYF. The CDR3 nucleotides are TGTGCCAGCAGCTTGGGGACAGGGGAGGGAGAGACCCAGTACTTC. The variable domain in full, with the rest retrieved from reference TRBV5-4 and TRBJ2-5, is ETGVTQSPTHLIKTRGQQVTLRCSSQSGHNTVSWYQQALGQGPQFIFQYYREEENGRGNFPPRFSGLQFPNYSSELNVNALELDDSALYLCASSLGTGEGETQYFGPGTRLLVL.

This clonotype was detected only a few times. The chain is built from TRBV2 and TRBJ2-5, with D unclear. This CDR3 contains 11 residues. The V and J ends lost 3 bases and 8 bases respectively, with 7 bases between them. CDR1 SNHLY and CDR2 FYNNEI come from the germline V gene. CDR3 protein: CASSEGGTQYF. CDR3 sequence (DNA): TGTGCCAGCAGTGAGGGCGGTACCCAGTACTTC.

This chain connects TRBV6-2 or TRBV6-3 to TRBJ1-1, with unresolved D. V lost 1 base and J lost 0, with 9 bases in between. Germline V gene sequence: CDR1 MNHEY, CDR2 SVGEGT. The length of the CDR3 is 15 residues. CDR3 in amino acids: CASSYFGGLNTEAFF. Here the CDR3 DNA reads TGTGCCAGCAGTTACTTCGGCGGACTGAACACTGAAGCTTTCTTT.

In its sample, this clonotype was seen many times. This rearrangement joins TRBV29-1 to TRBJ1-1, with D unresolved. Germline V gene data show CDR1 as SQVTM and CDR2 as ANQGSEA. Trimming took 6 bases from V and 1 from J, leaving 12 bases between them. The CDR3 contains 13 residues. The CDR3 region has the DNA TGCAGCGTGGAAAGCGCTGCGAACACTGAAGCTTTCTTT. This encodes CSVESAANTEAFF.

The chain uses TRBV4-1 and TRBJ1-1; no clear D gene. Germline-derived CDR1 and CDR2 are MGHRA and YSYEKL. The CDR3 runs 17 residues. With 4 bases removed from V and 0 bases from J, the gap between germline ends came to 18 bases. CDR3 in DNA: TGCGCCAGCAGCCCAAGAACAACTGGAGAAATGAACACTGAAGCTTTCTTT. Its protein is CASSPRTTGEMNTEAFF.